This TCR beta chain came from a study of glioma-infiltrating T cells. Notes on the study in general: CDR3 overlap between tissue and blood was very small. Gliomas, especially low-grade, showed above-expected tissue-blood divergence; non-neoplastic patients showed below.

Germline CDR1 and CDR2: SNHLY and FYNNEI. This CDR3 spans 14 amino acids. Trimming removed 4 bases at V and 5 bases at J, with 11 bases between. About this clonotype itself: Antigen: not known.

Using RNA template, CDR3s of TCR alpha and beta were amplified with iRepertoire arm-PCR. Tissue mRNA or PBMC total RNA, about 85-400 ng, went into one-step reverse transcription and amplification. TCRdb independently ran MiXCR on the multiplex PCR reads; one entry per CDR3 protein. The sample shows more than 95,000 distinct CDR3 sequences, 20% to 25% of them seen only once. The clonotype originates from a human donor with low-grade glioma or glioblastoma, undergoing nonglioma brain surgery, or in good health (not recorded which). The specimen was glioma tissue, nonneoplastic brain tissue, or PBMCs (not recorded which). The J gene is TRBJ2-2, the V gene TRBV2; a weak D match, TRBD2 (6 bases). The CDR3 sequence is CASSAGEVTGELFF. DNA of the CDR3: TGTGCCAGCAGTGCGGGAGAGGTAACCGGGGAGCTGTTTTTT.